This T cell receptor beta chain is drawn from a study of T cell repertoires in cytomegalovirus infection. For the study at large: TCR beta signatures that were public indicated CMV infection and matching HLA type.

TCRdb redid the calling of the reads with MiXCR, one entry per CDR3 protein. There are roughly 990,000 distinct CDR3 sequences in the sample; about 33% occur only once, and over 10% lies in the top ten. This clonotype turned up a few times. The antigen remains undetermined. Study conclusions and caveats: Carriers of CMV plus the relevant HLA were identified by cumulative public TCR beta family frequency.

The sequencing used cultured CD8+ T cells from PBMCs, collected from culture after CMV antigen stimulation. The sequence was collected from a human donor in good health (CMV status not recorded). Some clones in this sample may be carry-over from other donors' samples.

The CDR3 sequence is CASSLRMLNTEAFF. CDR3 nucleotides: TGTGCCAGCAGTTTGCGGATGTTGAACACTGAAGCTTTCTTT. The gene calls are TRBV28 and TRBJ1-1; D not resolved. CDR1 and CDR2 from the germline V gene are MDHEN and SYDVKM. This CDR3 has 14 amino acids. V was clipped by 3 bases and J by 0 bases, with 8 bases between them.